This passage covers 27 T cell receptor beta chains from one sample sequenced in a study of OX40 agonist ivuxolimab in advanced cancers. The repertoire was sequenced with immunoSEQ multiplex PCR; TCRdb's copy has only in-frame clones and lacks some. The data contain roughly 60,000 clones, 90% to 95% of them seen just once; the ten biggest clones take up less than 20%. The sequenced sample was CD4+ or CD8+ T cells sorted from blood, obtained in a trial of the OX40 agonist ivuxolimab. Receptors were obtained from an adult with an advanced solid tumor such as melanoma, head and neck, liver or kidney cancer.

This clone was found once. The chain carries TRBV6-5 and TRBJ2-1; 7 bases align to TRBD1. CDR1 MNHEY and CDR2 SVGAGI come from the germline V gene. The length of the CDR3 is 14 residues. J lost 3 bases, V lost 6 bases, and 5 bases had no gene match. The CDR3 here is CASSSQGLYNEQFF. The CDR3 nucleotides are TGTGCCAGCAGCTCACAGGGGCTCTACAATGAGCAGTTCTTC.

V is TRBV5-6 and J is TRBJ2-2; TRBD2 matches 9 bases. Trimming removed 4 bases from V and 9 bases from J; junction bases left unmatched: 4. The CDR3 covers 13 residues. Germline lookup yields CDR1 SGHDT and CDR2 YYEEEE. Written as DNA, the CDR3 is TGTGCCAGCAGCGGGACTAGCCACAGGGAGCTGTTTTTT. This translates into CASSGTSHRELFF.

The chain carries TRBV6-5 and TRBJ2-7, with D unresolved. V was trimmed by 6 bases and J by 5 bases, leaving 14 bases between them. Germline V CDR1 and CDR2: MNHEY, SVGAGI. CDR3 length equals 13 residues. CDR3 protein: CASSISGFHEQYF. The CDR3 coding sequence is TGTGCCAGCAGCATCTCGGGTTTCCACGAGCAGTACTTC.

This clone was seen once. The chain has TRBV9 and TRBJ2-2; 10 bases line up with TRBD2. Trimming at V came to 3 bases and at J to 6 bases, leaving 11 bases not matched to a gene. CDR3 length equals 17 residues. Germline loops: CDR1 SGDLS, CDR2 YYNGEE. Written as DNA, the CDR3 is TGTGCCAGCAGCGGTACCGGGCTAGCGGGAGCCGCCGGGGAGCTGTTTTTT. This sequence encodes CASSGTGLAGAAGELFF.

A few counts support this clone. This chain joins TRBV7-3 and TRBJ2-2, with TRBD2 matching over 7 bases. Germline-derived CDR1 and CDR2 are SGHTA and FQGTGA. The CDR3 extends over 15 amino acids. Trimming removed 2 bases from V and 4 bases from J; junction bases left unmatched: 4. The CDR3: CASSLAGVGTGELFF. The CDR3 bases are TGTGCCAGCAGCTTAGCGGGAGTTGGCACCGGGGAGCTGTTTTTT.

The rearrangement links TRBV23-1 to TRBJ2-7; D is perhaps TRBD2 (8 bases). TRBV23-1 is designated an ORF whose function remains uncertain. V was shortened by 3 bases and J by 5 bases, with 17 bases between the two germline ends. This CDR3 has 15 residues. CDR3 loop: CASSHPPGGGNEQYF. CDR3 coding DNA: TGCGCCAGCAGTCACCCCCCGGGAGGGGGCAACGAGCAGTACTTC.

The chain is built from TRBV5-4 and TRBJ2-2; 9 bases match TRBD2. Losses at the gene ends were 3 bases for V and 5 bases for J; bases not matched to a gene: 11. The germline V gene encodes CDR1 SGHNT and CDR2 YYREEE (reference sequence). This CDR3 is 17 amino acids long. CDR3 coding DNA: TGTGCCAGCAGCTCCCGCTGGAGCGGGAGGACGACCGGGGAGCTGTTTTTT. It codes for CASSSRWSGRTTGELFF.

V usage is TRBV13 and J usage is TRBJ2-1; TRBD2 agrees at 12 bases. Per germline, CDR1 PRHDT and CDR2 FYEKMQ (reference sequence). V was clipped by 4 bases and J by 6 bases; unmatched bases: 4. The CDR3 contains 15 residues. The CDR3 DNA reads TGTGCCAGCAGCTCGACTAGCGGGAGTGTCAATGAGCAGTTCTTC. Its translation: CASSSTSGSVNEQFF.

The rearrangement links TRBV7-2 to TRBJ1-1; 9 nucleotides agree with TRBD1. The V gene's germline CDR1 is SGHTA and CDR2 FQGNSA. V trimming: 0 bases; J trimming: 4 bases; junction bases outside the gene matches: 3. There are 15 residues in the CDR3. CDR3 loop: CASSLAVTGGTEAFF. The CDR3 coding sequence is TGTGCCAGCAGCTTAGCTGTGACAGGGGGCACTGAAGCTTTCTTT.

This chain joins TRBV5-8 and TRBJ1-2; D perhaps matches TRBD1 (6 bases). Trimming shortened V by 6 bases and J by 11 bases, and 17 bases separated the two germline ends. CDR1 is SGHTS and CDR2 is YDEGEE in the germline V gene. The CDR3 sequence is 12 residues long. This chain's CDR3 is CASKSSGARYTF. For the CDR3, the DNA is TGTGCCAGCAAATCATCAGGGGCGCGGTACACCTTC.

The CDR3 region has the DNA TGTGCCAGCAGCGCCATCCGGGGACTAGCGGTTAACTCCTACGAGCAGTACTTC. It codes for CASSAIRGLAVNSYEQYF. The rearrangement joins TRBV13 to TRBJ2-7; 11 bases agree with TRBD2. Trimming at V came to 5 bases and at J to 0 bases, leaving 12 bases not matched to a gene. This CDR3 comprises 18 residues. Looked up from germline, CDR1 is PRHDT and CDR2 is FYEKMQ (reference sequence).

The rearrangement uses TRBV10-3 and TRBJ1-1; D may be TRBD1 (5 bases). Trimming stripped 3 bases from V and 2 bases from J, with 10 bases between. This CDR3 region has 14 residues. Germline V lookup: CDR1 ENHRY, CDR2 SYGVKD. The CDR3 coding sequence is TGTGCCATCAGTGACACAGGCTCAAACACTGAAGCTTTCTTT. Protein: CAISDTGSNTEAFF.

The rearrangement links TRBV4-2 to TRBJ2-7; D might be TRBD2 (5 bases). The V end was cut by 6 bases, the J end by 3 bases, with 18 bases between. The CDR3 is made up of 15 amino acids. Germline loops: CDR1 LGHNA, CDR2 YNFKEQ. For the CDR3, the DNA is TGTGCCAGCAGTCCAACAGAAGCGGCTAACTACGAGCAGTACTTC. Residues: CASSPTEAANYEQYF.

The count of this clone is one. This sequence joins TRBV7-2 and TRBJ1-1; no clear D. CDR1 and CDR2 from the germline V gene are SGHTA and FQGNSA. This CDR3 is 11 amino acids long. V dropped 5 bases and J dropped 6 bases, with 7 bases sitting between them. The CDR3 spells CASSSSPEAFF. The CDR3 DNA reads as TGTGCCAGCAGCAGTTCCCCTGAAGCTTTCTTT.

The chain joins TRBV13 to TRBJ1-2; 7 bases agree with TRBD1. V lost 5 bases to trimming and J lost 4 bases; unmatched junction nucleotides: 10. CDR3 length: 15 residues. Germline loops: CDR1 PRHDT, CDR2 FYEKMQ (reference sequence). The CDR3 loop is CASSPHPGQSYGYTF. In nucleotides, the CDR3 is TGTGCCAGCAGCCCCCATCCGGGACAGTCCTATGGCTACACCTTC.

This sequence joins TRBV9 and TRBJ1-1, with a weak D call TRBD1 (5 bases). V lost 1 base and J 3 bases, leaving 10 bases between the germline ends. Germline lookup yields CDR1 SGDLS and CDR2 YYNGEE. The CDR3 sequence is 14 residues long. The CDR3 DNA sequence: TGTGCCAGCAGCGTATATGGAGGGGACACTGAAGCTTTCTTT. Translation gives CASSVYGGDTEAFF.

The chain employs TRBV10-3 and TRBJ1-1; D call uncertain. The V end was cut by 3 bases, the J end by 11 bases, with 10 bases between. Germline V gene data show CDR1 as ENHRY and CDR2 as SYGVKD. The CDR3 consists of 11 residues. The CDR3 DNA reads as TGTGCCATCAGTGAAGGCGGCACGGCTTTCTTT. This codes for CAISEGGTAFF.

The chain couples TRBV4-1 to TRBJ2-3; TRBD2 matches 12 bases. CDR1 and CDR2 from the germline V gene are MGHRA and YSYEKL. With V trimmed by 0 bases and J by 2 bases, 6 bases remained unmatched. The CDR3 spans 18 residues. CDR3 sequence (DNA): TGCGCCAGCAGCCAAGATGGGGGACTAGCGGGTATCACAGATACGCAGTATTTT. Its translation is CASSQDGGLAGITDTQYF.

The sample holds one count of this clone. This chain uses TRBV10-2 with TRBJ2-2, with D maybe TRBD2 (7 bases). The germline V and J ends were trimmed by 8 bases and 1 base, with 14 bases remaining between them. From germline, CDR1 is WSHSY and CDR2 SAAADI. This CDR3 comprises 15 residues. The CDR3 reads CASGGLAENTGELFF. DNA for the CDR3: TGCGCCAGCGGGGGCCTAGCGGAGAACACCGGGGAGCTGTTTTTT.

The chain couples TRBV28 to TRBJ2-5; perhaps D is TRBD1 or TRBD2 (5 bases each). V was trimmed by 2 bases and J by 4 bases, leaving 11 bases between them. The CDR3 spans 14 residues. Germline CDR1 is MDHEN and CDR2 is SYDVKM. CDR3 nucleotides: TGTGCCAGCAGTTTAGGCAGGGAGATAGAGACCCAGTACTTC. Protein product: CASSLGREIETQYF.

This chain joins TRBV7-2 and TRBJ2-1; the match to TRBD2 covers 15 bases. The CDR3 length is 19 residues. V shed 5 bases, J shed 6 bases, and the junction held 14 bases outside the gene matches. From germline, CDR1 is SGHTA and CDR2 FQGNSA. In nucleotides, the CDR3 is TGTGCCAGCAGCCTCTGGAGGACTAGCGGGAGGGCCGGAGTCAATGAGCAGTTCTTC. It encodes CASSLWRTSGRAGVNEQFF.

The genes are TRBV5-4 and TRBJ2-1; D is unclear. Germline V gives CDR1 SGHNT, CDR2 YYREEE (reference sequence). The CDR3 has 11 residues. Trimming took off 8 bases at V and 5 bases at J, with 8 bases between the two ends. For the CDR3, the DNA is TGTGCCAGTCTGGAGCACAATGAGCAGTTCTTC. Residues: CASLEHNEQFF.

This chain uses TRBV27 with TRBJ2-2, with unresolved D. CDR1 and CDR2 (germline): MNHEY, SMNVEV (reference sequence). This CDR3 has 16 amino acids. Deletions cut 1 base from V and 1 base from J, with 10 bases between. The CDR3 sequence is CASSLLDDWNTGELFF. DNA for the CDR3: TGTGCCAGCAGTTTATTGGATGATTGGAACACCGGGGAGCTGTTTTTT.

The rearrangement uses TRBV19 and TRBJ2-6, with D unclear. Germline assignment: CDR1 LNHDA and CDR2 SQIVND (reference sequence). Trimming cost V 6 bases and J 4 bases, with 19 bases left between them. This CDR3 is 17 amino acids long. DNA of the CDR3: TGTGCCAGTAGGCCCCTATCGGACGGCTGGGGGGCCAACGTCCTGACTTTC. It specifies CASRPLSDGWGANVLTF.

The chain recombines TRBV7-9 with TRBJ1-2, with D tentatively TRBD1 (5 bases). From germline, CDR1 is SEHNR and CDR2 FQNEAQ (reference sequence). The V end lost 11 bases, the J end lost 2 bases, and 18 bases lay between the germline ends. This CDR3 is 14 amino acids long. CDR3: CAVLGGGKNYGYTF. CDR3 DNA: TGTGCCGTTCTCGGGGGGGGAAAGAACTATGGCTACACCTTC.

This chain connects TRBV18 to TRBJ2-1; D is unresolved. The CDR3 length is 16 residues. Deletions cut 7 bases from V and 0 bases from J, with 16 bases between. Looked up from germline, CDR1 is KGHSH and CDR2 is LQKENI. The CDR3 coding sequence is TGTGCCAGCTATGCAAGCAGCGTAAGCTCCTACAATGAGCAGTTCTTC. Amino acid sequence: CASYASSVSSYNEQFF.

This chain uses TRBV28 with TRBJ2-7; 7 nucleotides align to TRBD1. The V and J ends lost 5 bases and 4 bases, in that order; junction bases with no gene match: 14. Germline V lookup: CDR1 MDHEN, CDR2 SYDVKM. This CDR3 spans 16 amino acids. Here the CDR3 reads CASSARDSFVSYEQYF. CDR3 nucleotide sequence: TGTGCCAGCAGTGCCCGGGACAGCTTTGTTTCATACGAGCAGTACTTC.